Below are 29 T cell receptor beta chains sequenced from a single sample in a study of T cell responses to AZD1222 COVID-19 vaccine. Sequenced by immunoSEQ multiplex PCR; TCRdb stores in-frame clones only, minus some. The table lists about 160,000 clones, roughly 94% of them singletons. This material consisted of peripheral blood, taken 28 days after the second AZD1222 dose. The receptors stem from an adult who received the AZD1222 COVID-19 vaccine.

The rearrangement links TRBV2 to TRBJ1-1, with TRBD1 matching 7 bases. Germline assignment: CDR1 SNHLY and CDR2 FYNNEI. V trimming: 5 bases; J trimming: 4 bases; junction bases outside the gene matches: 10. The CDR3 loop spans 15 amino acids. CDR3 nucleotides: TGTGCCAGCAGTCAGCGGACAGGCCGGAGCACTGAAGCTTTCTTT. It is translated as CASSQRTGRSTEAFF.

Only one count was recorded for this clone. V and J are TRBV30 and TRBJ2-1, with D possibly matching TRBD2 (5 bases). The CDR3 is 15 amino acids. Germline assignment: CDR1 GTSNPN and CDR2 SVGIG (reference sequence). Between the trimmed V and J ends, which lost 4 bases and 4 bases, there was a span of 17 bases. This chain's CDR3 is CAWTLGSGTYNEQFF. CDR3 coding DNA: TGTGCCTGGACCCTTGGGAGTGGTACGTACAATGAGCAGTTCTTC.

The genes are TRBV28 and TRBJ1-2, with TRBD1 as a possible D gene (6 bases). This CDR3 region has 15 residues. Per germline, CDR1 MDHEN and CDR2 SYDVKM. Trimming cost V 5 bases and J 2 bases, with 15 bases left between them. CDR3 DNA sequence: TGTGCCAGCAGTGACCCTACAGGGCTCAACTATGGCTACACCTTC. This encodes CASSDPTGLNYGYTF.

CDR3 in amino acids: CASSLPGGSADTQYF. As DNA, the CDR3 is TGTGCCAGCAGCTTACCAGGGGGCTCGGCAGATACGCAGTATTTT. V is TRBV6-5 and J is TRBJ2-3; 8 bases agree with TRBD1. The germline V gene has CDR1 MNHEY and CDR2 SVGAGI. The J segment lost 4 bases and the V segment lost 6 bases, leaving 9 bases of the junction unmatched. The length of the CDR3 is 15 residues.

The chain has TRBV5-4 and TRBJ1-6, with D tentatively TRBD1 (5 bases). The CDR3 is 16 amino acids. V lost 3 bases, J lost 0 bases, and 10 bases lay in between. Germline assignment: CDR1 SGHNT and CDR2 YYREEE (reference sequence). The CDR3 coding sequence is TGTGCCAGCAGCTCAGGACAAAGCTCCTATAATTCACCCCTCCACTTT. The encoded protein is CASSSGQSSYNSPLHF.

The J gene is TRBJ2-7, the V gene TRBV11-3, with D possibly TRBD2 on 5 matching bases. The V gene lost 1 base and the J gene lost 6 bases, with 13 bases spanning the gap. This CDR3 is built from 14 residues. Germline V gives CDR1 SGHNT, CDR2 YENEEA. The DNA of the CDR3 is TGTGCCAGCAGCTTAGGGGGTCCGGGGAGCGAGCAGTACTTC. It yields the protein CASSLGGPGSEQYF.

This chain uses TRBV18 with TRBJ2-3, with TRBD2 matching over 7 bases. J lost 1 base, V lost 10 bases, and 8 bases had no gene match. Germline V lookup: CDR1 KGHSH, CDR2 LQKENI. The CDR3 covers 14 residues. The DNA for the CDR3 is TGTGCCACCCACACCGCGGGGGGCACAGATACGCAGTATTTT. This translates into CATHTAGGTDTQYF.

The V call is TRBV19, the J call TRBJ1-2, with D tentatively TRBD1 (6 bases). This CDR3 is 18 amino acids long. Trimming cost V 7 bases and J 1 base, with 25 bases left between them. CDR1 and CDR2 from the germline V gene are LNHDA and SQIVND (reference sequence). CDR3 in amino acids: CASNHNGPRGADNYGYTF. The CDR3 DNA follows: TGTGCCAGTAATCATAACGGCCCCCGGGGGGCGGATAACTATGGCTACACCTTC.

The genes are TRBV27 and TRBJ2-3; 7 bases map to TRBD2. J was trimmed by 1 base and V by 5 bases; bases with no gene match: 9. Germline CDR1 MNHEY, CDR2 SMNVEV (reference sequence). The CDR3 is made up of 16 amino acids. The CDR3 nucleotides read TGTGCCAGCAGTCCCCTGTGGGCGGGAGGCACAGATACGCAGTATTTT. Encoded protein: CASSPLWAGGTDTQYF.

This rearrangement joins TRBV30 to TRBJ1-2, with D tentatively TRBD1 (6 bases). This CDR3 is 14 amino acids long. CDR1 is GTSNPN and CDR2 is SVGIG in the germline V gene (reference sequence). Trimming removed 3 bases at V and 7 bases at J, with 18 bases between. CDR3 amino acids: CAWRRDTSSGGYTF. The CDR3 DNA reads as TGTGCCTGGAGACGGGACACCTCCTCGGGTGGCTACACCTTC.

The chain has TRBV30 and TRBJ2-7; tentatively, D is TRBD2 (6 bases). This CDR3 has 19 amino acids. V gave up 2 bases and J gave up 7 bases, with 33 bases separating them. Germline lookup yields CDR1 GTSNPN and CDR2 SVGIG (reference sequence). The CDR3 sequence: CAWSPLIPTWGSGGYEQYF. CDR3 in DNA: TGTGCCTGGAGTCCCCTTATCCCGACTTGGGGTTCCGGAGGGTATGAGCAGTACTTC.

This rearrangement joins TRBV28 to TRBJ2-1; 9 bases map to TRBD1. The V gene's germline CDR1 is MDHEN and CDR2 SYDVKM. The CDR3 is 15 amino acids. The V segment lost 6 bases and the J segment 7 bases; nucleotides outside the gene matches: 10. The DNA for the CDR3 is TGTGCCAGCAGCCACAGGGGGCTATACCAGAATGAGCAGTTCTTC. It specifies CASSHRGLYQNEQFF.

The chain is built from TRBV27 and TRBJ1-5; the D is unclear. The CDR3 loop spans 14 amino acids. Per the germline V gene, CDR1 is MNHEY and CDR2 is SMNVEV (reference sequence). The V end was cut by 0 bases, the J end by 4 bases, with 7 bases between. The CDR3 here is CASSLSGRNQPQHF. CDR3 nucleotides: TGTGCCAGCAGTTTATCAGGGAGGAATCAGCCCCAGCATTTT.

CDR3 DNA: TGTGCCAGCAGTTTGAGCCCGGGACAGGGGGGCTATGGCTACACCTTC. It translates to CASSLSPGQGGYGYTF. This sequence joins TRBV6-5 and TRBJ1-2; 11 nucleotides align to TRBD1. Germline V gives CDR1 MNHEY, CDR2 SVGAGI. Trimming removed 4 bases from V and 4 bases from J; junction bases left unmatched: 8. CDR3 size: 16 residues.

This clone showed up just once. CDR3 sequence reads: CASSLGAIAKNIQYF. Written as DNA, the CDR3 is TGTGCCAGCAGCTTAGGAGCGATAGCCAAAAACATTCAGTACTTC. V and J are TRBV7-9 and TRBJ2-4; D remains ambiguous. From germline, CDR1 is SEHNR and CDR2 FQNEAQ (reference sequence). CDR3 length: 15 residues. V gave up 1 base and J gave up 0 bases, with 7 bases separating them. Full variable domain (outside the CDR3, taken from reference TRBV7-9 and TRBJ2-4): DTGVSQNPRHKITKRGQNVTFRCDPISEHNRLYWYRQTLGQGPEFLTYFQNEAQLEKSRLLSDRFSAERPKGSFSTLEIQRTEQGDSAMYLCASSLGAIAKNIQYFGAGTRLSVL.

The chain employs TRBV5-1 and TRBJ1-4, with D possibly matching TRBD1 (5 bases). Trimming left V 6 bases short and J 4 bases short, with 13 bases between. The CDR3 spans 14 residues. Germline-derived CDR1 and CDR2 are SGHRS and YFSETQ. This CDR3 reads CASTLSGLNEKLFF. The CDR3 DNA follows: TGCGCCAGCACCCTTTCAGGGCTTAATGAAAAACTGTTTTTT.

This clone has just a few counts. The rearrangement uses TRBV5-1 and TRBJ1-2; 10 bases are shared with TRBD1. Trimming at V came to 2 bases and at J to 7 bases, leaving 5 bases not matched to a gene. Germline V gives CDR1 SGHRS, CDR2 YFSETQ. This CDR3 spans 14 amino acids. In nucleotides, the CDR3 is TGCGCCAGCAGCTTAATGACAGGGGGCTCTGGCTACACCTTC. It codes for CASSLMTGGSGYTF.

The gene calls are TRBV5-1 and TRBJ2-1, with 9 bases fitting TRBD2. CDR1 is SGHRS and CDR2 is YFSETQ in the germline V gene. The CDR3 has 17 amino acids. J lost 7 bases, V lost 4 bases, and 15 bases had no gene match. The CDR3: CASSPRGPSGVSNEQFF. CDR3 nucleotide sequence: TGCGCCAGCAGCCCTCGTGGTCCTAGCGGGGTCTCTAATGAGCAGTTCTTC. Full variable domain (missing parts from reference TRBV5-1 and TRBJ2-1): KAGVTQTPRYLIKTRGQQVTLSCSPISGHRSVSWYQQTPGQGLQFLFEYFSETQRNKGNFPGRFSGRQFSNSRSEMNVSTLELGDSALYLCASSPRGPSGVSNEQFFGPGTRLTVL.

The rearrangement links TRBV12-3 or TRBV12-4 to TRBJ2-2; 8 bases map to TRBD1. The CDR3 extends over 12 amino acids. Germline trimming cut 6 bases from V and 15 bases from J; bases unmatched to any gene: 9. The CDR3 sequence is CASSPGQGRLFF. CDR3 sequence (DNA): TGTGCCAGCAGCCCTGGACAGGGTCGGTTGTTTTTT.

V and J are TRBV5-1 and TRBJ2-7; D is perhaps TRBD2 (6 bases). The germline gives CDR1 SGHRS, CDR2 YFSETQ. This CDR3 is 13 amino acids long. The ends were cut back, 4 bases at V and 3 bases at J, with 11 bases in the middle. The CDR3 nucleotides are TGCGCCAGCAGCCTGGGACTGATCTACGAGCAGTACTTC. Encoded protein: CASSLGLIYEQYF.

This rearrangement joins TRBV7-8 to TRBJ1-1; TRBD1 might be the D (5 bases). The germline V gene encodes CDR1 SGHVS and CDR2 FQNEAQ. The CDR3 covers 13 residues. V was trimmed by 5 bases and J by 12 bases, leaving 19 bases between them. DNA of the CDR3: TGTGCCAGCAGCCCCGTGGCGCAGGGCAGACCTTTCTTT. Translation gives CASSPVAQGRPFF.

In this sample, this clone turned up a few times. V and J are TRBV5-1 and TRBJ2-5; a weak D match, TRBD2 (5 bases). With 4 bases removed from V and 1 base from J, the gap between germline ends came to 17 bases. The CDR3 has 16 residues. The V gene's germline CDR1 is SGHRS and CDR2 YFSETQ. In DNA, the CDR3 is TGCGCCAGCAGCGCGGGCCACCCGAGGACCCAAGAGACCCAGTACTTC. Amino acids: CASSAGHPRTQETQYF.

This clone was observed a single time. The chain carries TRBV11-2 and TRBJ2-1; 8 bases map to TRBD2. CDR1 SGHAT and CDR2 FQNNGV come from the germline V gene. J was trimmed by 9 bases and V by 1 base; bases with no gene match: 11. This CDR3 is 16 amino acids long. CDR3 in DNA: TGTGCCAGCAGCTTAGGTGTCGGGAGGGCCGGAAGTGAGCAGTTCTTC. This codes for CASSLGVGRAGSEQFF.

The gene calls are TRBV5-1 and TRBJ2-7; 10 nucleotides match TRBD2. V lost 1 base and J lost 4; bases outside the gene matches: 8. Germline V lookup: CDR1 SGHRS, CDR2 YFSETQ. This CDR3 is built from 16 residues. The CDR3 DNA follows: TGCGCCAGCAGCTTGCCCGTACTAGCGGGACCTTACGAGCAGTACTTC. The encoded protein is CASSLPVLAGPYEQYF. Based on the CDR3 plus reference TRBV5-1 and TRBJ2-7, the full variable domain is KAGVTQTPRYLIKTRGQQVTLSCSPISGHRSVSWYQQTPGQGLQFLFEYFSETQRNKGNFPGRFSGRQFSNSRSEMNVSTLELGDSALYLCASSLPVLAGPYEQYFGPGTRLTVT.

The chain uses TRBV7-2 and TRBJ1-4; no clear D. CDR1 is SGHTA, CDR2 FQGNSA, per germline. Deletions cut 1 base from V and 7 bases from J, with 13 bases between. The CDR3 contains 15 residues. The CDR3 is CASSLGVGGGEKLFF. DNA for the CDR3: TGTGCCAGCAGCTTAGGAGTCGGTGGTGGTGAAAAACTGTTTTTT.

The CDR3 is CASSEGTSGAGEQFF. The CDR3 region has the DNA TGTGCCAGCAGTGAGGGGACTAGCGGGGCGGGGGAGCAGTTCTTC. The V call is TRBV6-2 or TRBV6-3, the J call TRBJ2-1; 13 nucleotides match TRBD2. This CDR3 has 15 residues. Germline V gene sequence: CDR1 MNHEY, CDR2 SVGEGT. J lost 10 bases, V lost 5 bases, and 8 bases had no gene match.

This chain joins TRBV6-5 and TRBJ2-7; 10 nucleotides align to TRBD2. Germline CDR1 is MNHEY and CDR2 is SVGAGI. The CDR3 is made up of 13 amino acids. J gave up 3 bases and V 6 bases, and 2 bases lay outside the gene matches. The CDR3 protein is CASSLAGGYEQYF. Here the CDR3 DNA reads TGTGCCAGCAGCTTAGCGGGAGGCTACGAGCAGTACTTC.

This clone was found once. The rearrangement uses TRBV18 and TRBJ1-1; tentatively, D is TRBD1 (5 bases). V lost 6 bases and J lost 0, with 8 bases in between. CDR3 length: 13 amino acids. Germline V gene data show CDR1 as KGHSH and CDR2 as LQKENI. In DNA form, the CDR3 reads TGTGCCAGCTCGACAGATGTGAACACTGAAGCTTTCTTT. Protein: CASSTDVNTEAFF. The complete variable domain, with remaining parts taken from reference TRBV18 and TRBJ1-1, reads NAGVMQNPRHLVRRRGQEARLRCSPMKGHSHVYWYRQLPEEGLKFMVYLQKENIIDESGMPKERFSAEFPKEGPSILRIQQVVRGDSAAYFCASSTDVNTEAFFGQGTRLTVV.

The gene calls are TRBV4-1 and TRBJ1-6, with D hard to call. This CDR3 is 16 amino acids long. From germline, CDR1 is MGHRA and CDR2 YSYEKL. Trimming stripped 0 bases from V and 11 bases from J, with 17 bases between. DNA for the CDR3: TGCGCCAGCAGCCAAGATCCTCCAGAGAGCAGGACACCCCTCCACTTT. As protein: CASSQDPPESRTPLHF.